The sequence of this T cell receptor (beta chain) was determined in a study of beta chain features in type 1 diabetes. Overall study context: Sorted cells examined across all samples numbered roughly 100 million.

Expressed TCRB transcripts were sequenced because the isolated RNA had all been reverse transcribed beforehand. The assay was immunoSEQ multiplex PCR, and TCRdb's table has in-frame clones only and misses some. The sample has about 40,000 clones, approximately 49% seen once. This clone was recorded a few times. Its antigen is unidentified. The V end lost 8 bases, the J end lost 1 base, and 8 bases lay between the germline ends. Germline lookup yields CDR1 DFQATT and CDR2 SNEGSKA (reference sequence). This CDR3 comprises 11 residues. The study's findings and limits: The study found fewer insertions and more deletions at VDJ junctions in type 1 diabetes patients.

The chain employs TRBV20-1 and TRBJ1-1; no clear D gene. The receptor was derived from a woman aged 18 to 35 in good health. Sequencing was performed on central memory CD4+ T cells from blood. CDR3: CSSRQNTEAFF. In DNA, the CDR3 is TGCAGTTCCAGACAGAACACTGAAGCTTTCTTT.